A single sample gave rise to the 7 T cell receptor beta chains below, sequenced in a study of blood T cells in healthy people across ages. Together with a sample-barcoded 5' primer, a J-beta primer mix was included in a second PCR lasting about 7 to 11 cycles. TCRdb re-called the 5' RACE reads with MiXCR, one entry per CDR3 protein. Among 790,000 or so distinct CDR3 sequences listed, about 42% were seen once. The specimen sequenced was blood. These receptors were taken from a man at least 80 years old in good health.

The V and J genes are TRBV20-1 and TRBJ2-3; unclear D gene. The ends were cut back, 7 bases at V and 0 bases at J, with 20 bases in the middle. The CDR3 is made up of 16 amino acids. Germline loops: CDR1 DFQATT, CDR2 SNEGSKA (reference sequence). This chain's CDR3 is CSVLVYESGSTDTQYF. In DNA form, the CDR3 reads TGCAGTGTCCTGGTATATGAATCCGGAAGCACAGATACGCAGTATTTT.

This clonotype has a handful of counts. The chain uses TRBV20-1 and TRBJ2-7; 9 bases align to TRBD1. The CDR3 runs 14 residues. Germline CDR1 reads DFQATT; CDR2 reads SNEGSKA (reference sequence). J gave up 5 bases and V 4 bases, and 9 bases lay outside the gene matches. The CDR3 sequence is CSATLTGGNNEQYF. The CDR3 DNA sequence: TGCAGTGCTACCCTTACAGGGGGCAACAACGAGCAGTACTTC.

The chain couples TRBV7-9 to TRBJ2-1, with no clear D. Trimming pared 6 bases from V and 15 bases from J, leaving 18 bases between. Germline CDR1 SEHNR, CDR2 FQNEAQ (reference sequence). This CDR3 has 12 residues. The CDR3 nucleotides read TGTGCCAGCAGTCTGGATGTGTCCTTGCTGTTCTTC. Protein: CASSLDVSLLFF.

This clonotype has just a few counts. The chain is built from TRBV28 and TRBJ2-1, with 7 bases that match TRBD1. This CDR3 spans 15 amino acids. Losses at the gene ends were 4 bases for V and 7 bases for J; bases not matched to a gene: 10. Germline lookup yields CDR1 MDHEN and CDR2 SYDVKM. This chain's CDR3 is CASSSPGQSPNEQFF. The CDR3 coding sequence is TGTGCCAGCAGTTCCCCGGGACAGAGTCCTAATGAGCAGTTCTTC.

J is TRBJ2-7 and V is TRBV29-1; 8 bases are a match to TRBD1. Germline CDR1 reads SQVTM; CDR2 reads ANQGSEA. Losses at the gene ends were 8 bases for V and 1 base for J; bases not matched to a gene: 10. The CDR3 is 14 amino acids. The CDR3 reads CSILSGTGSYEQYF. The CDR3, as DNA: TGCAGCATACTATCCGGGACAGGATCCTACGAGCAGTACTTC.

The genes are TRBV25-1 and TRBJ2-1, with 7 bases lining up with TRBD1. CDR3 size: 16 residues. CDR1 and CDR2 (germline): MGHDK, SYGVNS. The ends lost 2 bases at V and 5 bases at J; junction bases unmatched: 9. The CDR3 spells CASSERGQARDNEQFF. In nucleotides, the CDR3 is TGTGCCAGCAGTGAAAGAGGACAGGCCCGGGACAATGAGCAGTTCTTC.

This chain's CDR3 is CASSSRTGSQETQYF. The DNA for the CDR3 is TGTGCCAGCAGCTCGCGGACAGGGTCGCAAGAGACCCAGTACTTC. The J gene is TRBJ2-5, the V gene TRBV7-2; TRBD1 aligns across 8 bases. The CDR3 runs 15 residues. J was trimmed by 2 bases and V by 4 bases; bases with no gene match: 6. CDR1 SGHTA and CDR2 FQGNSA come from the germline V gene. Based on the CDR3 plus reference TRBV7-2 and TRBJ2-5, the full variable domain is GAGVSQSPSNKVTEKGKDVELRCDPISGHTALYWYRQSLGQGLEFLIYFQGNSAPDKSGLPSDRFSAERTGGSVSTLTIQRTQQEDSAVYLCASSSRTGSQETQYFGPGTRLLVL.